This TCR beta chain was found in a study of blood T cell repertoires in COVID-19. About the research overall: The cDNA or gDNA used as material had been derived from T cells, B-cell-depleted T cells, or PBMCs.

V lost 1 base, J lost 4 bases, and 3 bases stayed unmatched. Germline V gene lookup returns CDR1 SEHNR and CDR2 FQNEAQ (reference sequence). There are 14 residues in the CDR3. TCRdb's table, derived via immunoSEQ multiplex PCR, lists solely in-frame clones and lacks some. The sample carries about 190,000 clones, approximately 87% recorded once. The sequencing input was peripheral blood. The J gene is TRBJ1-2, the V gene TRBV7-9; TRBD1 agrees at 7 bases. This receptor was taken from a woman in her seventies with COVID-19, enrolled during active disease. The CDR3 here is CASSLGDSGYGYTF. As DNA, the CDR3 is TGTGCCAGCAGCTTAGGGGACAGCGGCTATGGCTACACCTTC. The whole variable domain, filled in from reference TRBV7-9 and TRBJ1-2, reads DTGVSQNPRHKITKRGQNVTFRCDPISEHNRLYWYRQTLGQGPEFLTYFQNEAQLEKSRLLSDRFSAERPKGSFSTLEIQRTEQGDSAMYLCASSLGDSGYGYTFGSGTRLTVV.